Given below is one T cell receptor (beta chain) in context. Its cognate antigen is unknown. The data originate from a study of Ad26.COV2.S vaccination and SARS-CoV-2 variants. Assay used: immunoSEQ multiplex PCR; TCRdb lists only in-frame clones, some missing. The sample has 350,000 to 500,000 clones, about 88% seen once. As for treatment: approximately 18 received Ad26.COV2.S at low or high dose, single or two shots; 5 received placebo; per-sample allocation not given. Sampling was done on day 63 after the first vaccine or placebo injection. The CDR3 runs to 14 residues. Germline CDR1 SQVTM, CDR2 ANQGSEA. V was clipped by 3 bases and J by 10 bases, with 18 bases between them. Whole-study results and caveats: The TCR-based breadth and depth measures might underestimate overall T cell responses.

The V gene is TRBV29-1, the J gene TRBJ1-4, with a weak D call TRBD1 (6 bases). This clonotype was obtained from a person between 18 and 59 years old who received the Ad26.COV2.S COVID-19 vaccine or a placebo. The source was peripheral blood, collected in a trial of Ad26.COV2.S vaccine versus placebo. The CDR3 spells CSVEGAGNPGKLFF. For the CDR3, the DNA is TGCAGCGTTGAGGGGGCTGGAAATCCTGGAAAACTGTTTTTT.